The T cell receptor (beta chain) described here comes from a study of shared clonotypes between healthy human individuals. In the study overall: There were three CD4 naive, three CD4 memory, two CD8 naive and one CD8 memory plates per donor. General study points: Generally, naive subsets came out with larger estimated richness than memory subsets. Represented diversity (both genetic and exposure-history) was limited by the small number of donors.

The CDR3 runs to 15 residues. The V gene's germline CDR1 is MNHEY and CDR2 SVGAGI. Losses at the gene ends were 6 bases for V and 8 bases for J; bases not matched to a gene: 4. Among the donors, all were Caucasian adults who lived in Nashville, Tennessee. Repertoires were generated with immunoSEQ multiplex PCR, while TCRdb's copy carries only in-frame clones and drops some. The sample shows approximately 340,000 clones, around two thirds of them seen only once. Remarks on this clone: Its antigen is not known.

This chain uses TRBV6-5 with TRBJ2-1, with TRBD2 matching over 16 bases. Material: memory CD4+ T cells sorted from blood. Sample subset: CD45RA-negative fraction. The TCR was taken from a man under 40 in good health. The CDR3 is CASSSGLAGGDEQFF. CDR3 nucleotide sequence: TGTGCCAGCAGCTCGGGACTAGCGGGAGGGGATGAGCAGTTCTTC.